Following are 10 T cell receptor beta chains from one sample sequenced in a study of T cells in Graves' hyperthyroidism and ophthalmopathy. Amplification targeted TCR beta CDR3 regions from RNA transcripts. The HTBI primer set was used in a first-round RT-PCR of the TCR CDR3. TCRdb ran MiXCR on the multiplex PCR reads and lists one entry per CDR3 protein. The table shows under 650,000 distinct CDR3 sequences, with roughly 15% occurring only once. Sequenced input: blood. The receptors come from a woman aged 25-40 years with Graves' hyperthyroidism.

This chain connects TRBV24-1 to TRBJ2-3, with 7 bases fitting TRBD1. After removal of 10 bases from V and 4 bases from J, the junction contained 10 bases not matched to a gene. The CDR3 totals 14 residues. Germline V gene data show CDR1 as KGHDR and CDR2 as SFDVKD. CDR3 in amino acids: CATSGTVYSDTQYF. The CDR3 DNA reads TGTGCCACTTCCGGGACAGTCTATTCAGATACGCAGTATTTT.

With respect to this clonotype: A clone one base away is much larger, so this may be a read error. V and J are TRBV20-1 and TRBJ2-1; D unresolved. Germline CDR1 and CDR2: DFQATT and SNEGSKA (reference sequence). CDR3 length: 10 amino acids. CDR3 sequence: CRATNNEQFF. DNA for the CDR3: TGCAGAGCTACGAACAATGAGCAGTTCTTC.

There are a few counts of this clonotype. The chain employs TRBV7-8 and TRBJ1-4; D is ambiguous. There are 14 residues in the CDR3. Germline values: CDR1 SGHVS, CDR2 FQNEAQ. Trimming cost V 4 bases and J 2 bases, with 8 bases left between them. The CDR3, as DNA: TGTGCCAGCAGCTACACAGATACTAATGAAAAACTGTTTTTT. Translating gives CASSYTDTNEKLFF.

V and J are TRBV19 and TRBJ2-1, with TRBD1 identical over 11 bases. This CDR3 comprises 13 residues. J was trimmed by 8 bases and V by 9 bases; bases with no gene match: 6. The germline V gene has CDR1 LNHDA and CDR2 SQIVND (reference sequence). The CDR3 DNA reads as TGTGCCAGCCGGGACAGGGGGGTGTATGAGCAGTTCTTC. Translating it yields CASRDRGVYEQFF. The whole variable domain, remainder taken from reference TRBV19 and TRBJ2-1, is DGGITQSPKYLFRKEGQNVTLSCEQNLNHDAMYWYRQDPGQGLRLIYYSQIVNDFQKGDIAEGYSVSREKKESFPLTVTSAQKNPTAFYLCASRDRGVYEQFFGPGTRLTVL.

The sample holds many counts of this clonotype. The gene calls are TRBV6-2 or TRBV6-3 and TRBJ2-7, with 7 bases that match TRBD2. The CDR3 extends over 15 amino acids. The trim removed 7 bases at V and 3 bases at J, leaving 12 bases unmatched. Per the germline V gene, CDR1 is MNHEY and CDR2 is SVGEGT. DNA for the CDR3: TGTGCCAGCATAACAAGCGGCGGGAGAGTCTACGAGCAGTACTTC. This gives the protein CASITSGGRVYEQYF.

This clonotype was recorded many times. V gene TRBV10-3 combines with J gene TRBJ2-1; D gene uncertain. CDR1 ENHRY and CDR2 SYGVKD come from the germline V gene. The V gene lost 7 bases and the J gene lost 2 bases, with 15 bases spanning the gap. The CDR3 is 15 amino acids. Here the CDR3 DNA reads TGTGCCATCACCACTGCCGATGGGGCCTACAATGAGCAGTTCTTC. It codes for CAITTADGAYNEQFF.

Many counts were recorded for this clonotype. This rearrangement joins TRBV6-1 to TRBJ2-1, with 7 bases identical to TRBD1. The CDR3 extends over 15 amino acids. The ends lost 6 bases at V and 4 bases at J; junction bases unmatched: 9. The V gene's germline CDR1 is MNHNS and CDR2 SASEGT. CDR3 DNA sequence: TGTGCCAGCAGCCTGGGACAGAATCATTACAATGAGCAGTTCTTC. Its translation: CASSLGQNHYNEQFF.

In this sample, this clonotype turned up a few times. V usage is TRBV7-3 and J usage is TRBJ1-1, with D possibly matching TRBD1 (5 bases). This CDR3 is 14 amino acids long. The germline CDR1 and CDR2 sequences are SGHTA and FQGTGA. V was shortened by 6 bases and J by 0 bases, with 11 bases between the two germline ends. The CDR3 loop is CASRQDPLNTEAFF. The CDR3 DNA is TGTGCCAGCAGACAGGACCCTTTGAACACTGAAGCTTTCTTT.

This chain links TRBV20-1 with TRBJ2-1; 16 bases map to TRBD2. V dropped 4 bases and J dropped 7; count of bases not matched to a gene: 1. Germline assignment: CDR1 DFQATT and CDR2 SNEGSKA (reference sequence). CDR3 size: 14 residues. The CDR3 DNA reads as TGCAGTGCTATGGGACTAGCGGGAGGGAATGAGCAGTTCTTC. Translation gives CSAMGLAGGNEQFF.

This clonotype was seen a few times. The chain recombines TRBV20-1 with TRBJ2-7; 8 bases match TRBD1. CDR1 and CDR2 (germline): DFQATT, SNEGSKA (reference sequence). V was pared by 0 bases and J by 9 bases, with 7 bases of the junction left unmatched. The CDR3 length is 13 residues. As DNA, the CDR3 is TGCAGTGCTAGAGATCGGACAGGGATCGGGCAGTACTTC. This sequence encodes CSARDRTGIGQYF.